This T cell receptor (beta chain) was sequenced for a study of neoadjuvant nivolumab and ipilimumab in lung cancer. The table came from immunoSEQ multiplex PCR; TCRdb's copy has only in-frame clones and leaves some out. The sample shows almost 2,000 clones, 81% of them seen only once. General study points: Only two of four nivolumab-treated tumors gained richness and clonality by surgery. TCR clonality did not significantly correlate with pathologic tumor regression. Resected-tumor TCR richness correlated positively with pretherapy blood richness. Resected tumors had greater TCR richness and clonality than uninvolved lung.

With V trimmed by 2 bases and J by 1 base, 17 bases remained unmatched. Per germline, CDR1 MDHEN and CDR2 SYDVKM. This CDR3 spans 21 amino acids. Regarding this clone: Its matching antigen is unknown.

This chain links TRBV28 with TRBJ1-1; TRBD1 matches at 12 bases. Sequencing used tumor tissue, obtained before neoadjuvant nivolumab, alone or with ipilimumab. The source of this sequence is an adult with non-small cell lung cancer. The CDR3 nucleotides are TGTGCCAGCAGTTTACCCCACCTTAAGGTGGGACAGGGGGCAACGAACACTGAAGCTTTCTTT. This translates into CASSLPHLKVGQGATNTEAFF.